These T cell receptor beta chains were read from a single sample in a study of blood T cell repertoires in COVID-19. The method was immunoSEQ multiplex PCR; TCRdb's version includes in-frame clones alone and lacks a portion of them. The sample holds about 250,000 clones, 89% seen once. Sequencing was carried out using peripheral blood. All receptors come from a woman aged 40 to 49 who had recovered from COVID-19. CDR3s include the opening cysteine and the closing phenylalanine or tryptophan. D genes are given only for firm matches. Clone sizes are given selectively: once, few, many, or a class where the clone is expanded.

NA	TRBV29-1	NA	TRBJ1-5	TGCAGCGTCGGCGGGGATAGCAATCAGCCCCAGCATTTT	CSVGGDSNQPQHF
NA	TRBV7-2	NA	TRBJ1-1	TGTGCCAGCAGCTTAGAGAGGGGGAGGGACACTGAAGCTTTCTTT	CASSLERGRDTEAFF
NA	TRBV5-1	TRBD1	TRBJ1-6	TGCGCCAGCAGCTGGGACAGGGAGTCCTATAATTCACCCCTCCACTTT	CASSWDRESYNSPLHF
NA	TRBV7-6	NA	TRBJ2-2	TGTGCCAGCAGCTTAGTCCGGGGAGGGAACACCGGGGAGCTGTTTTTT	CASSLVRGGNTGELFF
once	TRBV11-2	TRBD1	TRBJ2-4	TGTGCCAGCAGCGCCTGGGACAGGGCGGATGTGTACTTC	CASSAWDRADVYF
NA	TRBV12-3/TRBV12-4	NA	TRBJ1-2	TGTGCCAGCAGTTTAGACGGTGGCTACACCTTC	CASSLDGGYTF
NA	TRBV6-2/TRBV6-3	NA	TRBJ2-1	TGTGCCAGCAGTTCTCCTTACAATGAGCAGTTCTTC	CASSSPYNEQFF
NA	TRBV11-2	NA	TRBJ2-5	TGTGCCAGCAGCATACAAGAGACCCAGTACTTC	CASSIQETQYF
NA	TRBV10-3	TRBD2	TRBJ2-1	TGTGCCATCAGCTCTAGCGGGAGTCCCAATGAGCAGTTCTTC	CAISSSGSPNEQFF
NA	TRBV19	TRBD2	TRBJ2-3	TGTGCCAGTAGTATAAGGCTAGCGGGCGCAACTAGCACAGATACGCAGTATTTT	CASSIRLAGATSTDTQYF
NA	TRBV2	NA	TRBJ2-2	TGTGCCAGCAGAGGAGGGGTCACCGGGGAGCTGTTTTTT	CASRGGVTGELFF
NA	TRBV27	TRBD1	TRBJ1-5	TGTGCCGGACAGGGCGTCAACCAGCCCCAGCATTTT	CAGQGVNQPQHF
NA	TRBV23-1	NA	TRBJ2-7	TGCGCCCATTCAGGGTTTGAGCAGTACTTC	CAHSGFEQYF
NA	TRBV5-1	TRBD1	TRBJ2-2	TGCGCCAGCAGCACCTGGGACAGAGACACCGGGGAGCTGTTTTTT	CASSTWDRDTGELFF
NA	TRBV19	TRBD1	TRBJ2-3	TGTGCCAGTACCGAGCCACAGGGGGCTAGCACAGATACGCAGTATTTT	CASTEPQGASTDTQYF
NA	TRBV6-1	NA	TRBJ2-1	TGTGCCAGCAGTGATTGGGCAGACTCCTACAATGAGCAGTTCTTC	CASSDWADSYNEQFF
NA	TRBV19	NA	TRBJ1-5	TGTGCCAGTAGTATAGCCCTTTCCAATCAGCCCCAGCATTTT	CASSIALSNQPQHF
NA	TRBV2	NA	TRBJ1-2	TGTGCCAGCAGTGAACTGGGCCGGCGGGCGATTAACTATGGCTACACCTTC	CASSELGRRAINYGYTF
once	TRBV2	NA	TRBJ2-3	TGTGCCATCGCCCAACTAGGAACCCCCACAGATACGCAGTATTTT	CAIAQLGTPTDTQYF
NA	TRBV10-1	NA	TRBJ2-1	TGCGCCAGCATTAGGGAAGGGAGATGCTCCTACAATGAGCAGTTCTTC	CASIREGRCSYNEQFF
NA	TRBV14	NA	TRBJ1-1	TGTGCCAGCAGCCATTTCACCAGGGGCACTGAAGCTTTCTTT	CASSHFTRGTEAFF
NA	TRBV7-8	NA	TRBJ1-2	TGTGCCAGCAGCCTTATATCCTATGGCTACACCTTC	CASSLISYGYTF
NA	TRBV2	TRBD1	TRBJ2-7	TGTGCCAGCCAGGGACAGGTTTACGAGCAGTACTTC	CASQGQVYEQYF
NA	TRBV6-4	TRBD1	TRBJ2-5	TGTGCCAGCAGGATAAGGGACAGCCAAGAGACCCAGTACTTC	CASRIRDSQETQYF
NA	TRBV6-5	NA	TRBJ1-5	TGTGCCAGCAGTTTAGACAAATACAGCAATCAGCCCCAGCATTTT	CASSLDKYSNQPQHF
NA	TRBV4-3	TRBD2	TRBJ2-1	TGCGCCAGCAGCCAAGATCCAACTAGCGGTTACAATGAGCAGTTCTTC	CASSQDPTSGYNEQFF
NA	TRBV7-2	TRBD2	TRBJ2-1	TGTGCCAGCAGCACTAAACTAGCGGGGGGGCTTGACTACAATGAGCAGTTCTTC	CASSTKLAGGLDYNEQFF
NA	TRBV6-5	TRBD1	TRBJ1-5	TGTGCCAGCAGTCGCGACAGGGATCAGCCCCAGCATTTT	CASSRDRDQPQHF
once	TRBV2	NA	TRBJ2-7	TGTGCCAGCAGTCCGGACAATTTCTACGAGCAGTACTTC	CASSPDNFYEQYF
NA	TRBV5-6	NA	TRBJ2-7	TGTGCCAGCAGCTTGGCATCCGGGGGGCAAGACTACGAGCAGTACTTC	CASSLASGGQDYEQYF
few	TRBV6-2/TRBV6-3	TRBD1	TRBJ1-1	TGTGCCAGCAGTCGACAGGGTCGTACTGAAGCTTTCTTT	CASSRQGRTEAFF
NA	TRBV28	TRBD1	TRBJ2-7	TGTGCCAGCAGTTTAGAATCCGGGACAGGGTTCTACGAGCAGTACTTC	CASSLESGTGFYEQYF
NA	TRBV5-1	NA	TRBJ2-7	TGCGCCAGCAGCTGGGCCCAAGGGAGCTCCTACGAGCAGTACTTC	CASSWAQGSSYEQYF
once	TRBV7-3	TRBD2	TRBJ2-3	TGTGCCAGCAGCCCAAATAGGGCTAGCGGGAGCACAGATACGCAGTATTTT	CASSPNRASGSTDTQYF
NA	TRBV7-6	NA	TRBJ1-1	TGTGCCAGCAGCGCTCTATTTACCGGGACTGAAGCTTTCTTT	CASSALFTGTEAFF
NA	TRBV24-1	NA	TRBJ2-1	TGTGCCACCAGTATCGGAGACCAGCGGACGTACAATGAGCAGTTCTTC	CATSIGDQRTYNEQFF
NA	TRBV6-2/TRBV6-3	NA	TRBJ2-5	TGTGCCAGCAGTTACTCTTTGGGCACGTCCCGTGAGACCCAGTACTTC	CASSYSLGTSRETQYF
once	TRBV19	NA	TRBJ1-1	TGTGCCAGTAGTGATCGGGGGAACACTGAAGCTTTCTTT	CASSDRGNTEAFF
NA	TRBV9	NA	TRBJ2-1	TGTGCCAGCAGCCTGATAGCGGAAAACAATGAGCAGTTCTTC	CASSLIAENNEQFF
NA	TRBV24-1	NA	TRBJ2-1	TGTGCCACCAGTGATTCCTCGCCGGACAAGCGGCTCAGGGGCGACTACAATGAGCAGTTCTTC	CATSDSSPDKRLRGDYNEQFF
NA	TRBV5-6	TRBD2	TRBJ2-7	TGTGCCAGCAGCTTCCAAATTAGCGGGGGAAGCTCCTACGAGCAGTACTTC	CASSFQISGGSSYEQYF
NA	TRBV19	NA	TRBJ2-3	TGTGCCAGTAGTATCACCACGACAGGACTCCGGGAGGCAGATACGCAGTATTTT	CASSITTTGLREADTQYF
NA	TRBV28	TRBD2	TRBJ2-7	TGTGCCAGCAGATTAACCGGGACTAGCGGGGGCTACGAGCAGTACTTC	CASRLTGTSGGYEQYF
NA	TRBV3-1/TRBV3-2	TRBD2	TRBJ2-4	TGTGCCAGCAGCCAAGGGACTAGCGGTCTAGCCAAAAACATTCAGTACTTC	CASSQGTSGLAKNIQYF
NA	TRBV9	TRBD1	TRBJ1-2	TGTGCCAGCAGTGAAAGAGGGACAGGGGGCGATGGCTACACCTTC	CASSERGTGGDGYTF
NA	TRBV5-5	NA	TRBJ2-7	TGTGCCAGCAGCTTGTCCGGCTACGAGCAGTACTTC	CASSLSGYEQYF
once	TRBV5-6	TRBD1	TRBJ1-1	TGTGCCAGCAGAAGGGACAGCGATATGAACACTGAAGCTTTCTTT	CASRRDSDMNTEAFF
NA	TRBV28	NA	TRBJ1-5	TGTGCCAGCAGATGGCGGGGCGGGTTGGTTCAGCCCCAGCATTTT	CASRWRGGLVQPQHF